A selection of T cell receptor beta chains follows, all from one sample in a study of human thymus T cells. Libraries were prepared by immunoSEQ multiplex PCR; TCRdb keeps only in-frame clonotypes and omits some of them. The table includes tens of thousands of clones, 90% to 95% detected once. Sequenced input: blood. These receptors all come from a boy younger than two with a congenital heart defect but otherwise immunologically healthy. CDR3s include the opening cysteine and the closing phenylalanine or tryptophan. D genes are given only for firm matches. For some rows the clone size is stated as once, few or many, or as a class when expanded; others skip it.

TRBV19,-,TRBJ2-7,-,CASSGGYEQYF,TGTGCCAGTAGTGGGGGATACGAGCAGTACTTC
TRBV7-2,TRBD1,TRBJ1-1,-,CASSLAAGTGPNTEAFF,TGTGCCAGCAGCTTAGCGGCCGGGACAGGACCGAACACTGAAGCTTTCTTT
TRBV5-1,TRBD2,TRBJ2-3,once,CASKTSGPTDTQYF,TGCGCCAGTAAAACTAGCGGGCCCACAGATACGCAGTATTTT
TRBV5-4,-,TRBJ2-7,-,CASSLAPDLYEQYF,TGTGCCAGCAGCTTGGCCCCGGACCTCTACGAGCAGTACTTC
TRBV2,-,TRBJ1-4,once,CASRGAGSGEKLFF,TGTGCCAGCAGGGGGGCAGGGAGTGGTGAAAAACTGTTTTTT
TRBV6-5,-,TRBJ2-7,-,CASSYSRGHSYEQYF,TGTGCCAGCAGTTACTCCCGCGGTCATTCCTACGAGCAGTACTTC
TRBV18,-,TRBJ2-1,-,CASSPVSESWNEQFF,TGTGCCAGCTCACCGGTGAGTGAATCGTGGAATGAGCAGTTCTTC
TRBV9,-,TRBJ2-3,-,CASSAGLYTDTQYF,TGTGCCAGCAGCGCGGGACTTTACACAGATACGCAGTATTTT
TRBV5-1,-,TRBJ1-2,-,CASSYGRNYGYTF,TGCGCCAGCAGCTACGGACGGAACTATGGCTACACCTTC
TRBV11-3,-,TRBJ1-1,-,CASSLGQNTEAFF,TGTGCCAGCAGCTTGGGACAGAACACTGAAGCTTTCTTT
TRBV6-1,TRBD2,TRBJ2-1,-,CALTGGGSYNEQFF,TGTGCCCTTACCGGCGGGGGTTCCTACAATGAGCAGTTCTTC
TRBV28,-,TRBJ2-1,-,CASSLGGSSSYNEQFF,TGTGCCAGCAGTTTAGGGGGTAGCTCCTCCTACAATGAGCAGTTCTTC
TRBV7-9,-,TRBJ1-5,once,CASSLGQGNQPQHF,TGTGCCAGCAGCTTAGGACAGGGCAATCAGCCCCAGCATTTT
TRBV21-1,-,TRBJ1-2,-,CASSNAAYYGYTF,TGTGCCAGCAGCAATGCGGCCTACTATGGCTACACCTTC
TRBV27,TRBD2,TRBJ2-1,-,CASVSGLAFYNEQFF,TGTGCCAGCGTATCGGGACTAGCCTTCTACAATGAGCAGTTCTTC
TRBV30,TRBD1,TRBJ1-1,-,CAWSPGTGDTEAFF,TGTGCCTGGAGTCCCGGGACAGGGGATACTGAAGCTTTCTTT
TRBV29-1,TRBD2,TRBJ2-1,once,CSVLTPRLAEPPNEQFF,TGCAGCGTCCTAACCCCACGACTAGCGGAACCCCCCAATGAGCAGTTCTTC
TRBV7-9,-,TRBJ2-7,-,CASSLNEGRYYEQYF,TGTGCCAGCAGCTTAAATGAGGGCAGGTACTACGAGCAGTACTTC
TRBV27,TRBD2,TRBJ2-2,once,CASSPGLSTGELFF,TGTGCCAGCAGTCCGGGACTATCCACCGGGGAGCTGTTTTTT
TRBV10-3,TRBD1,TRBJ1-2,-,CAIRGQGARGYTF,TGTGCCATCAGGGGACAGGGGGCGAGGGGCTACACCTTC
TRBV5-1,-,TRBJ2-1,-,CASIAGPRLRERYNEQFF,TGCGCCAGCATAGCCGGGCCCCGGCTTAGGGAACGCTACAATGAGCAGTTCTTC
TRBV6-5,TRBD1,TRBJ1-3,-,CASSYSTGAGNTIYF,TGTGCCAGCAGTTACTCGACAGGGGCTGGAAACACCATATATTTT
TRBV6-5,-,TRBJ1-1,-,CASSYSRGGGTEAFF,TGTGCCAGCAGTTACTCGAGAGGGGGGGGCACTGAAGCTTTCTTT
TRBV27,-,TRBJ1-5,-,CASSLGWGAWQPQHF,TGTGCCAGCAGTTTGGGCTGGGGGGCATGGCAGCCCCAGCATTTT
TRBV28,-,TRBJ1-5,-,CASSPTRDFSNQPQHF,TGTGCCAGCAGTCCGACCCGGGACTTTAGCAATCAGCCCCAGCATTTT
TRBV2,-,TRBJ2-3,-,CASSEYRVADTQYF,TGTGCCAGCAGTGAATACAGGGTAGCAGATACGCAGTATTTT
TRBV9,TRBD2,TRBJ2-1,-,CASSVWEGQLDNEQFF,TGTGCCAGCAGCGTATGGGAGGGCCAACTAGACAATGAGCAGTTCTTC
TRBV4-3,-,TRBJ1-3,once,CASSLISGNTIYF,TGCGCCAGCAGCCTTATCTCTGGAAACACCATATATTTT
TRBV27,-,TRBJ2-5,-,CASSLSGTGKTQYF,TGTGCCAGCAGTTTATCAGGGACGGGGAAGACCCAGTACTTC
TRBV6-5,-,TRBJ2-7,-,CASSAWGPPGHEQYF,TGTGCCAGCAGTGCATGGGGACCTCCCGGCCACGAGCAGTACTTC
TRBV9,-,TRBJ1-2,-,CASSGREGPNYGYTF,TGTGCCAGCAGCGGACGTGAGGGGCCTAACTATGGCTACACCTTC
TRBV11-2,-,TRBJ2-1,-,CASSINEGNEQFF,TGTGCCAGCAGCATAAACGAGGGCAATGAGCAGTTCTTC
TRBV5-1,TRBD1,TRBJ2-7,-,CASSPGGQGYEQYF,TGCGCCAGCAGCCCCGGAGGACAGGGCTACGAGCAGTACTTC
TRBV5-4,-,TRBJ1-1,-,CASSLAGKWGEAFF,TGTGCCAGCAGCTTGGCCGGGAAGTGGGGTGAAGCTTTCTTT
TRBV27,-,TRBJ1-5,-,CASSFGQRNQPQHF,TGTGCCAGCAGTTTCGGCCAGAGGAATCAGCCCCAGCATTTT
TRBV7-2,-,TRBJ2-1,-,CASSLAGVSYNEQFF,TGTGCCAGCAGCTTAGCGGGAGTGTCCTACAATGAGCAGTTCTTC
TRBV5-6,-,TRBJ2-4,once,CASSRGPKNIQYF,TGTGCCAGCAGCCGCGGGCCCAAAAACATTCAGTACTTC
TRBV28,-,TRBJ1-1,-,CASSFSRTASEAFF,TGTGCCAGCAGTTTCTCCCGGACAGCCTCTGAAGCTTTCTTT
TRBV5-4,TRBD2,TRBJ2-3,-,CASSFERTSPLGSTDTQYF,TGTGCCAGCAGCTTTGAGCGGACTAGCCCACTGGGGAGCACAGATACGCAGTATTTT
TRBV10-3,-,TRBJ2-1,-,CAISESAGAGRTYNEQFF,TGTGCCATCAGTGAGTCTGCAGGGGCAGGGAGAACGTACAATGAGCAGTTCTTC
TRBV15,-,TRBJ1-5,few,CATSRGHSNQPQHF,TGTGCCACCAGCAGAGGACATAGCAATCAGCCCCAGCATTTT
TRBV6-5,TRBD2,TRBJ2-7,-,CATRAGGRAYEQYF,TGTGCCACCCGGGCGGGGGGGAGGGCCTACGAGCAGTACTTC
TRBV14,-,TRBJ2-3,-,CASSQALGGADTQYF,TGTGCCAGCAGCCAAGCTTTGGGGGGCGCAGATACGCAGTATTTT
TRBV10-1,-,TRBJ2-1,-,CASSERYNNEQFF,TGCGCCAGCAGTGAGAGGTATAACAATGAGCAGTTCTTC
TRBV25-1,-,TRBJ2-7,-,CASSYRTGYEQYF,TGTGCCAGCAGTTACCGGACGGGTTACGAGCAGTACTTC
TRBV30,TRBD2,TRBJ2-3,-,CAWSGVAGGRTDTQYF,TGTGCCTGGAGTGGTGTTGCGGGGGGGCGGACAGATACGCAGTATTTT
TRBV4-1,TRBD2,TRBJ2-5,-,CASSHRGLRETQYF,TGCGCCAGCAGCCACCGGGGACTACGGGAGACCCAGTACTTC
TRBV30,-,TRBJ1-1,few,CAWSQGRGNTEAFF,TGTGCCTGGAGCCAGGGAAGAGGGAACACTGAAGCTTTCTTT
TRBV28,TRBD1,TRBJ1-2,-,CASSPQGRPYGYTF,TGTGCCAGCAGCCCACAGGGGAGGCCCTATGGCTACACCTTC
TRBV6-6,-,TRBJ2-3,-,CASSSRDRDSTDTQYF,TGTGCCAGCAGTTCCCGCGACAGAGATAGCACAGATACGCAGTATTTT